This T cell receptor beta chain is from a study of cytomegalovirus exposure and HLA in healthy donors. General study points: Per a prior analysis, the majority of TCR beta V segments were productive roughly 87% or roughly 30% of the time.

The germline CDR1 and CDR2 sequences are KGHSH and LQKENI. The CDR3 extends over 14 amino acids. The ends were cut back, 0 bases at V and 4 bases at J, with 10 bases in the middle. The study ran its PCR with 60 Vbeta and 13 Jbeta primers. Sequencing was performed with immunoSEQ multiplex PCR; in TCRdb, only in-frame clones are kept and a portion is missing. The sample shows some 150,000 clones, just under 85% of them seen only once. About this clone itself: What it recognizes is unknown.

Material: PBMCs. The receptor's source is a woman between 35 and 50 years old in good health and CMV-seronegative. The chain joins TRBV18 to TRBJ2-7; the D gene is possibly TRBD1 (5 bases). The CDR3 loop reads CASSPPWTPYEQYF. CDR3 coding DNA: TGTGCCAGCTCACCACCGTGGACACCTTACGAGCAGTACTTC.